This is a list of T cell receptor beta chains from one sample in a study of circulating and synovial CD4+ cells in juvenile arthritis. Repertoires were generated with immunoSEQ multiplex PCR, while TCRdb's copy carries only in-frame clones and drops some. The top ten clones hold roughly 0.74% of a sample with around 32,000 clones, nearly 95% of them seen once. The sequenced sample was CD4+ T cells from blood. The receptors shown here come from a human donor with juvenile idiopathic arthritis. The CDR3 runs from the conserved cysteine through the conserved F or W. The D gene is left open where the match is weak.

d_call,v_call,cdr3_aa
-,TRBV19,CASSISVPNEKLFF
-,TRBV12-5,CASGKDNGGSEAFF
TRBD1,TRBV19,CASTADRDTEAFF
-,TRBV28,CASSPGGTFSREKLFF
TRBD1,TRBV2,CASTDRGVSYEQYF
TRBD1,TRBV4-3,CASSQNLLPGQGNTEAFF
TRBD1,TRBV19,CASSIGVGQGKSNQPQHF
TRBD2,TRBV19,CASSIIAGGNGELFF
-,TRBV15,CATSRRGLGGADTQYF
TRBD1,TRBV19,CASSMLGTGAINEQFF
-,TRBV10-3,CAISESGQGHNQPQHF
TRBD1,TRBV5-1,CASSLDGQGFLNEQFF
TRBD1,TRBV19,CASSIGQGSHEQYF
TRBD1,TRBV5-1,CASSPRTGDSPLHF
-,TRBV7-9,CASSFGTVNTGELFF
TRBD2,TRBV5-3,CARSSGLAGRFRVSYNEQFF
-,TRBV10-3,CAISGSPGGANYGYTF
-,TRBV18,CASSPGPNNQPQHF
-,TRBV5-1,CASSFRWGNGGTNTGELFF
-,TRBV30,CAWSVTGYESYNSPLHF
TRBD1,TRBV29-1,CSVVKGTDIYEQYF
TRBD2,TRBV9,CASSVLLAGGPADTQYF
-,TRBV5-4,CASSLEGGHNEQFF
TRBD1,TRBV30,CAWSPGQGNSPLHF
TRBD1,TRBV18,CASSRQGADTEAFF
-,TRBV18,CASSPSGGTDTQYF
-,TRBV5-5,CASSPYREPSYEQYF
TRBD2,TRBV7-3,CASSLIPRGGSEQFF
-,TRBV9,CASSVAEGRGNSPLHF
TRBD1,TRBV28,CASSSRTGYNEKLFF
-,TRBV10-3,CAISESTRGINSPLHF
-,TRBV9,CASSARPQDEKLFF
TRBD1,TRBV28,CASSLGGQGVTANYGYTF
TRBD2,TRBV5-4,CASSPRRLAGAGPYNEQFF
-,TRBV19,CASRLGHTQYF
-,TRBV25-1,CASKGSGSEQYF
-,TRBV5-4,CASSPSLGTQYF
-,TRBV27,CASSFRADSQPQHF
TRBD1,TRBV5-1,CASSWTGPKSNEAFF
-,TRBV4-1,CASSRSPITGTDYGYTF
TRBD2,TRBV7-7,CASSLGLAGGDEQFF
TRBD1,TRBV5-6,CASSGGTGAAGPQHF
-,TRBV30,CAWRGLGGGEFTDTQYF
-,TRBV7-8,CASSLATGGTYEQYF
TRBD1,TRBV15,CATSRGGQGQETQYF
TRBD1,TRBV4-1,CASSPLGQGGNGYTF
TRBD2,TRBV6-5,CASRSGGALRDTQYF
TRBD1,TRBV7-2,CASSPDRVGTEAFF
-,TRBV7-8,CASSLSGVYEQYF
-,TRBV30,CAWSVRSKYTQYF
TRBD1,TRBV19,CASSPGTGDYEQHF
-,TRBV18,CASSPRGGTNEKLFF
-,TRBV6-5,CASRTGGYSNQPQHF